The 11 T cell receptor beta chains listed next were all sequenced from one sample in a study of blood T cells in healthy people across ages. Through a sample-barcoded 5' primer and a J-beta primer mix, a second PCR was run for roughly 6 to 12 cycles. Via MiXCR, TCRdb re-called the 5' RACE reads, giving one row per CDR3 protein. The table has approximately 850,000 distinct CDR3 sequences, 58% seen once. Sequenced input: blood. The source of these receptors is a man younger than 40 in good health.

J is TRBJ2-5 and V is TRBV29-1, with 10 positions matching TRBD1. From germline, CDR1 is SQVTM and CDR2 ANQGSEA. This CDR3 contains 13 residues. Trimming at V came to 7 bases and at J to 11 bases, leaving 13 bases not matched to a gene. The CDR3 coding sequence is TGCAGCGGACAGGGGGCTAACTACAATGAGCAGTACTTC. Protein sequence: CSGQGANYNEQYF.

This clonotype was observed a single time. The chain recombines TRBV10-3 with TRBJ2-4; maybe TRBD2 (5 bases). The J call is doubtful: the DNA matches TRBJ2-7 better. The CDR3 runs to 13 residues. The V gene's germline CDR1 is ENHRY and CDR2 SYGVKD. This chain's CDR3 is CAISESGGYEQYF. Here the CDR3 DNA reads TGTGCCATCAGTGAGTCGGGCGGGTACGAGCAGTACTTC.

This clonotype was counted between two and nine times. The rearrangement links TRBV20-1 to TRBJ2-7, with a weak D call TRBD1 (6 bases). The CDR3 consists of 14 residues. Germline values: CDR1 DFQATT, CDR2 SNEGSKA (reference sequence). Deletions cut 6 bases from V and 2 bases from J, with 17 bases between. CDR3 nucleotides: TGCAGTGCAGTAGACAGGACGTCGCCCTACGAGCAGTACTTC. As protein: CSAVDRTSPYEQYF.

This chain links TRBV5-1 with TRBJ2-5, with TRBD2 matching 9 bases. V was pared by 0 bases and J by 1 base, with 4 bases of the junction left unmatched. Germline V gene sequence: CDR1 SGHRS, CDR2 YFSETQ. This CDR3 is built from 16 residues. CDR3 DNA sequence: TGCGCCAGCAGCTTGGGCCAGCGGGAGGCCCAAGAGACCCAGTACTTC. As protein: CASSLGQREAQETQYF.

This clonotype has only a few counts. This rearrangement joins TRBV7-2 to TRBJ1-2; D uncertain. This CDR3 is built from 15 residues. V gave up 4 bases and J gave up 3 bases, with 15 bases separating them. Germline V gene sequence: CDR1 SGHTA, CDR2 FQGNSA. The CDR3 reads CASSYGSADDYGYTF. The CDR3 nucleotides are TGTGCCAGCAGCTACGGGTCGGCGGACGACTATGGCTACACCTTC.

A remark on this clonotype: A junction end diverges from the germline sequence, so it may reflect a read error. The rearrangement joins TRBV13 to TRBJ2-7; TRBD1 or TRBD2 may be the D gene (5 bases each). The CDR3 has 15 amino acids. Germline V gives CDR1 PRHDT, CDR2 FYEKMQ (reference sequence). Here the CDR3 DNA reads TGTGCCGGCAGCCACCGGGACGGCAGCTCCTACGAGCAGTACTTC. It yields the protein CAGSHRDGSSYEQYF.

V usage is TRBV20-1 and J usage is TRBJ2-1; 11 nucleotides agree with TRBD1. V lost 0 bases to trimming and J lost 3 bases; unmatched junction nucleotides: 16. This CDR3 is 20 amino acids long. CDR1 and CDR2 (germline): DFQATT, SNEGSKA (reference sequence). The chain's CDR3 is CSARDFTGTGGAYYYNEQFF. The CDR3 DNA follows: TGCAGTGCTAGAGATTTTACGGGGACAGGGGGAGCCTATTACTACAATGAGCAGTTCTTC.

This clonotype was detected only a few times. This chain joins TRBV4-1 and TRBJ2-7; 9 bases map to TRBD2. CDR3 length equals 21 residues. The germline CDR1 and CDR2 sequences are MGHRA and YSYEKL. V trimming: 0 bases; J trimming: 0 bases; junction bases outside the gene matches: 18. This CDR3 reads CASSQERVQRGARRDSYEQYF. The CDR3, as DNA: TGCGCCAGCAGCCAAGAGAGGGTCCAGCGGGGGGCCAGGAGAGACTCCTACGAGCAGTACTTC.

V gene TRBV30 combines with J gene TRBJ2-1, with 9 bases aligning to TRBD1. The germline CDR1 and CDR2 sequences are GTSNPN and SVGIG (reference sequence). The ends lost 5 bases at V and 6 bases at J; junction bases unmatched: 8. The CDR3 length is 14 residues. CDR3 in DNA: TGTGCCTGGGGAACAGGGGGCTTACGCAATGAGCAGTTCTTC. It specifies CAWGTGGLRNEQFF.

This chain links TRBV6-1 with TRBJ1-1; 7 nucleotides agree with TRBD1. This CDR3 comprises 15 residues. Germline CDR1 and CDR2: MNHNS and SASEGT. Germline trimming cut 8 bases from V and 11 bases from J; bases unmatched to any gene: 20. In DNA, the CDR3 is TGTGCCAGCGGAGAGAACCTACAGGGGCCCGGAGGCGCTTTCTTT. It is translated as CASGENLQGPGGAFF.

The gene calls are TRBV7-6 and TRBJ2-5; D tentatively fits TRBD1 or TRBD2 (6 bases each). Germline assignment: CDR1 SGHVS and CDR2 FNYEAQ. V was cut by 5 bases and J by 9 bases, with 19 bases left in between. The CDR3 sequence is 14 residues long. This chain's CDR3 is CASSRSRGGDAQYF. For the CDR3, the DNA is TGTGCCAGCAGCCGTAGCAGGGGAGGTGATGCCCAGTACTTC.